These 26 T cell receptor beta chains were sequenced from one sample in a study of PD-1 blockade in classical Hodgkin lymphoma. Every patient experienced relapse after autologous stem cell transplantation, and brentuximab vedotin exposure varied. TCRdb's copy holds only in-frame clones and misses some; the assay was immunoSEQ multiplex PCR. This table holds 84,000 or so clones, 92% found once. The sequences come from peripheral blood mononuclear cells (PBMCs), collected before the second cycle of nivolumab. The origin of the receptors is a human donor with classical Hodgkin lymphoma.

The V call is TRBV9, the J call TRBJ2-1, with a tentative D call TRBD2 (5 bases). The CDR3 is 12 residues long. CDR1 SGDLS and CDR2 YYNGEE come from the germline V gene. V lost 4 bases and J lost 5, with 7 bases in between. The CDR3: CASSLADNEQFF. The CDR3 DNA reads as TGTGCCAGCAGCCTAGCTGACAATGAGCAGTTCTTC.

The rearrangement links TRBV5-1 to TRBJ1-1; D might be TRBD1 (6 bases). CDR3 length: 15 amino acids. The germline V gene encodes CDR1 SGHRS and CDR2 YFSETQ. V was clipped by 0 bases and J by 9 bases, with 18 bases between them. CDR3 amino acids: CASSLDQTGAGKAFF. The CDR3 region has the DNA TGCGCCAGCAGCTTGGATCAGACAGGTGCCGGAAAAGCTTTCTTT.

The CDR3 here is CATKDISGQSTYEQYF. In DNA form, the CDR3 reads TGTGCCACCAAGGACATTTCGGGACAGTCGACCTACGAGCAGTACTTC. The V and J genes are TRBV6-6 and TRBJ2-5; 7 bases line up with TRBD1. The assigned J gene may be wrong: the sequence end matches TRBJ2-7 better. This CDR3 comprises 16 residues. CDR1 MNHNY and CDR2 SVGAGI come from the germline V gene (reference sequence).

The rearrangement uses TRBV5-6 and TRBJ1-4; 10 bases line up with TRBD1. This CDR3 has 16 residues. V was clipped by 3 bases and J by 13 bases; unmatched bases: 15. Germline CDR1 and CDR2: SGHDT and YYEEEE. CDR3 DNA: TGTGCCAGCAGCTCCGGGACAGGGGTACAGATGGCGGGACTGTTTTTT. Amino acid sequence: CASSSGTGVQMAGLFF.

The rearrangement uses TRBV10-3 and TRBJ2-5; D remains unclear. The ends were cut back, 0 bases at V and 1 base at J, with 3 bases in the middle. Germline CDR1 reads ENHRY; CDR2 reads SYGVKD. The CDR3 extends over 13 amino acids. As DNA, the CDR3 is TGTGCCATCAGTGAGTCGATCCAAGAGACCCAGTACTTC. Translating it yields CAISESIQETQYF.

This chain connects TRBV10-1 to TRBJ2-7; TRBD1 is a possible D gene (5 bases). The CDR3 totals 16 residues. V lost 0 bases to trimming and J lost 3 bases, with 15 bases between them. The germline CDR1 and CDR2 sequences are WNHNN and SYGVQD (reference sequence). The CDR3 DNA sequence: TGCGCCAGCAGTGAGTCGATTAGGGGCGCCAGCTACGAGCAGTACTTC. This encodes CASSESIRGASYEQYF.

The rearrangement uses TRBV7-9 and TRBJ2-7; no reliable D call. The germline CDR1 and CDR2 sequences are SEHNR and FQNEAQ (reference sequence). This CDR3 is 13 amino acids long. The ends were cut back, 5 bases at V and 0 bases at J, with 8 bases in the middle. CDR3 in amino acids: CASSHGDSYEQYF. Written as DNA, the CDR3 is TGTGCCAGCAGCCACGGAGACTCCTACGAGCAGTACTTC.

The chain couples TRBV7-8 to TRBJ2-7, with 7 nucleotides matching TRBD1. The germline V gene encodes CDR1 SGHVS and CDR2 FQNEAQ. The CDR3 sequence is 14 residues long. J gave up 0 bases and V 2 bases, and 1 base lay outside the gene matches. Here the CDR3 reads CASSLRTGSYEQYF. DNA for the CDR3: TGTGCCAGCAGCTTAAGGACAGGCTCCTACGAGCAGTACTTC.

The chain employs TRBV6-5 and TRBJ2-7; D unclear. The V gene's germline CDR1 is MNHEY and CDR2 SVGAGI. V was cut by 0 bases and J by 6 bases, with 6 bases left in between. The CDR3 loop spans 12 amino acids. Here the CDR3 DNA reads TGTGCCAGCAGTTACTCGATGGGCGAGCAGTACTTC. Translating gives CASSYSMGEQYF.

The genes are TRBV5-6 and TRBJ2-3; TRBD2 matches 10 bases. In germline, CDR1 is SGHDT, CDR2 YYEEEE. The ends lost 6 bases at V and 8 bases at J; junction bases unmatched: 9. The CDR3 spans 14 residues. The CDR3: CASTLGLAGVTQYF. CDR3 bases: TGTGCCAGCACCTTAGGGCTAGCGGGGGTTACGCAGTATTTT.

The DNA for the CDR3 is TGCAGCGTTCTCTCGCAGGGGGGACGGGGTTCGTTTGGCTACACCTTC. This sequence encodes CSVLSQGGRGSFGYTF. V is TRBV29-1 and J is TRBJ1-2; 7 bases match TRBD1. Germline CDR1 reads SQVTM; CDR2 reads ANQGSEA. V was clipped by 5 bases and J by 7 bases; unmatched bases: 19. CDR3 length: 16 residues.

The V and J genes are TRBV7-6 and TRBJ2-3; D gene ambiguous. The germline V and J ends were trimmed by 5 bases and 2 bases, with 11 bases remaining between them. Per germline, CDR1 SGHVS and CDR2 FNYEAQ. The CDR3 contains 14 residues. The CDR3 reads CASSPKPFTDTQYF. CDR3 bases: TGTGCCAGCAGCCCCAAACCTTTCACAGATACGCAGTATTTT.

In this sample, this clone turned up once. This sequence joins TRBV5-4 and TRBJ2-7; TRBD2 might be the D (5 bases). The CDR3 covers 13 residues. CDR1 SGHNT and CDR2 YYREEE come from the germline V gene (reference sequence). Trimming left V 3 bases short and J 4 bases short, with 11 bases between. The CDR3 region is CASSSSERYEQYF. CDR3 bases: TGTGCCAGCAGCTCGTCTGAGCGGTACGAGCAGTACTTC.

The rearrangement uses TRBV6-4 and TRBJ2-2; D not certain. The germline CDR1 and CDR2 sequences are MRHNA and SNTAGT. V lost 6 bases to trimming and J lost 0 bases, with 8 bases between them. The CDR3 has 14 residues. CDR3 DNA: TGTGCCAGCAGCGAAACAGCGAACACCGGGGAGCTGTTTTTT. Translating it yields CASSETANTGELFF.

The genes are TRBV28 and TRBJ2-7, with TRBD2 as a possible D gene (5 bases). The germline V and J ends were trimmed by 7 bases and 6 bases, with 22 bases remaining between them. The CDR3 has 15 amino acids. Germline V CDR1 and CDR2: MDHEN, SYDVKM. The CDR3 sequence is CASTPDTRRYPEQYF. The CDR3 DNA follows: TGTGCCAGCACTCCCGACACTAGACGTTACCCCGAGCAGTACTTC.

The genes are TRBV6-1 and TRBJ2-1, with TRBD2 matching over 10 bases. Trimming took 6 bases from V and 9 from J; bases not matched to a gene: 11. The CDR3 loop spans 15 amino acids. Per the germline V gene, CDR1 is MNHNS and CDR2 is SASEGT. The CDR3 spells CASSYTSGTEGEQFF. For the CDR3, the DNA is TGTGCCAGCAGCTATACTAGCGGGACGGAGGGTGAGCAGTTCTTC.

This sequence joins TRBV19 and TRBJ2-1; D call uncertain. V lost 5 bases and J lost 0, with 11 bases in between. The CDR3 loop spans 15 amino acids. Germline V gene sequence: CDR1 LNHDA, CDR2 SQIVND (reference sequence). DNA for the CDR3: TGTGCCAGTAGTCCCTCTCTTAACTCCTACAATGAGCAGTTCTTC. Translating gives CASSPSLNSYNEQFF.

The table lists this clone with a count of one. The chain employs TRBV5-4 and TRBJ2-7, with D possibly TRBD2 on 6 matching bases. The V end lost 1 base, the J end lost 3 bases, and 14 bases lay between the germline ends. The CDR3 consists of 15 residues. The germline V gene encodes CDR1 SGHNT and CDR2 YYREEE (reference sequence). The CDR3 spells CASSLQVGLSYEQYF. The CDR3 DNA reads TGTGCCAGCAGCTTGCAGGTGGGACTGAGCTACGAGCAGTACTTC.

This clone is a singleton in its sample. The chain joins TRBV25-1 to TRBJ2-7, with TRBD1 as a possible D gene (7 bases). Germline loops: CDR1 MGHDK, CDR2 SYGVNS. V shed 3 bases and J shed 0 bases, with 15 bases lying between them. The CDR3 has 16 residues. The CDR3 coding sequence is TGTGCCAGCAGTGATCCGTACAGGGGAGGCTCCTACGAGCAGTACTTC. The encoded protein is CASSDPYRGGSYEQYF.

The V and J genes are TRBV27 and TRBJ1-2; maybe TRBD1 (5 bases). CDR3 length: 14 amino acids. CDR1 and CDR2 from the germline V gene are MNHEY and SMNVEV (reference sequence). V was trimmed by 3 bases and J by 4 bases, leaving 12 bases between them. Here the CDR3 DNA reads TGTGCCAGCAGTTTTCAGGGCTCTACCTATGGCTACACCTTC. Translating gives CASSFQGSTYGYTF.

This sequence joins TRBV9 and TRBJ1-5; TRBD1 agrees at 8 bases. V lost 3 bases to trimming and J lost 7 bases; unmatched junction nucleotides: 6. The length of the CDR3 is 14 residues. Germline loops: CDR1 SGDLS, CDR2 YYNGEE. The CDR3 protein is CASSDGQGRQPQHF. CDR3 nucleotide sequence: TGTGCCAGCAGCGACGGACAGGGACGCCAGCCCCAGCATTTT.

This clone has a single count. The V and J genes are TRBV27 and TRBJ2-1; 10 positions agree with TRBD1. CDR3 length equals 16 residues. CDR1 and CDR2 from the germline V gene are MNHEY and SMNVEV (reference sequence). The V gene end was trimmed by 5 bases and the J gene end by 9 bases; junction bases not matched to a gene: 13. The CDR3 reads CASSDGTGVTWGEQFF. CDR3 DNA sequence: TGTGCCAGCAGTGACGGGACAGGGGTAACCTGGGGTGAGCAGTTCTTC.

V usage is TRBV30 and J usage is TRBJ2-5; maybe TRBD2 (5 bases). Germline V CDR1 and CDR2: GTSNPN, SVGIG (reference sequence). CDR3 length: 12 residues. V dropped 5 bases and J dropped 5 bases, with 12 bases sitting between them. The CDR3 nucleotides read TGTGCCTGGGGACGAGGGAGTGAGACCCAGTACTTC. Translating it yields CAWGRGSETQYF.

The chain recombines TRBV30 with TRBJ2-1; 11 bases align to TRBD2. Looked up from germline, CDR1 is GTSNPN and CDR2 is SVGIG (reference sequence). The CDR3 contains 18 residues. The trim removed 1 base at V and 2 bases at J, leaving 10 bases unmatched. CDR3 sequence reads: CAWSGGGTSGRTYNEQFF. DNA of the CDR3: TGTGCCTGGAGTGGAGGGGGAACTAGCGGGAGAACCTACAATGAGCAGTTCTTC.

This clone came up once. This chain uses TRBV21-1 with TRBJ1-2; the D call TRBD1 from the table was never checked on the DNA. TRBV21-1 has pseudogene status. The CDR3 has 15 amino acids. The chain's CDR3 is CASSTLGQLNYGYTF. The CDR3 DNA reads TGTGCCAGCAGCACCTTGGGACAACTTAACTATGGCTACACCTTC.

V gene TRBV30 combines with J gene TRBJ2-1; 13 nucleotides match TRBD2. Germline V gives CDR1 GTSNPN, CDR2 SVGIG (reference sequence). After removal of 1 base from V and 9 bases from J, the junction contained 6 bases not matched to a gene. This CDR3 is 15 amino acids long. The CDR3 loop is CAWSATSGRVAEQFF. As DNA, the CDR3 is TGTGCCTGGAGTGCCACTAGCGGGAGGGTGGCTGAGCAGTTCTTC.